The clone carrying this T cell receptor beta chain turned up a few times. These data are taken from a study of CD8 T cells in ankylosing spondylitis. TCRdb used MiXCR to reprocess the 5' RACE reads, holding one entry per CDR3 protein. The data contain 250,000 to 400,000 distinct CDR3 sequences, roughly 12% of them singletons. The TCR was taken from a female donor with ankylosing spondylitis or in good health (not recorded which). Sequencing used blood, either unsorted or a sorted T cell fraction (not recorded which).

Here the CDR3 DNA reads TGTGCCAGCAGTCCACGAAACGACGGTATCAGCTCCTACGAGCAGTACTTC. This encodes CASSPRNDGISSYEQYF. V and J are TRBV12-3 or TRBV12-4 and TRBJ2-7; no reliable D call. V lost 5 bases to trimming and J lost 0 bases, with 20 bases between them. The CDR3 consists of 17 residues.